This is a list of T cell receptor beta chains from one sample in a study of blood T cell repertoires in COVID-19. TCRdb's copy holds only in-frame clones and misses some; the assay was immunoSEQ multiplex PCR. The table includes about 47,000 clones, 84% detected once. Sequencing was performed on peripheral blood. These receptors originate from a man in his forties or fifties with acute or convalescent COVID-19. CDR3s include the opening cysteine and the closing phenylalanine or tryptophan. A D gene is named only where the DNA matches it firmly. Expanded clones get a size class; other rows say once, few or many, or leave the size out.

cdr3_nt cdr3_aa cdr3_length j_call v_call d_call clone_size
TGCGCCAGCAGTGAGGTTCACTCTGGAAACACCATATATTTT CASSEVHSGNTIYF 14 TRBJ1-3 TRBV10-1 . .
TGTGCCAGTAGTAGGAACAGAAACTATGGCTACACCTTC CASSRNRNYGYTF 13 TRBJ1-2 TRBV19 . .
TGTGCCAGTACCTACAATGAGCAGTTCTTC CASTYNEQFF 10 TRBJ2-1 TRBV7-9 . .
TGTGCCAGCAGTTTCGGACAGTCAGATACGCAGTATTTT CASSFGQSDTQYF 13 TRBJ2-3 TRBV12-3/TRBV12-4 . .
TGTGCCAGCAGCGAGACTAGCGCAACACAAGAGACCCAGTACTTC CASSETSATQETQYF 15 TRBJ2-5 TRBV6-5 TRBD2 .
TGTGCCAGCAGCTTCTACCTACTCCATGCTTTCTTT CASSFYLLHAFF 12 TRBJ1-1 TRBV7-2 . .
TGCAGCGTTGGGGTCCGGGACAGGACTGCTGGGGCCAACGTCCTGACTTTC CSVGVRDRTAGANVLTF 17 TRBJ2-6 TRBV29-1 TRBD1 few
TGCGCCAGCAGTGAAAGGACTAGCGGCTACGAGCAGTACTTC CASSERTSGYEQYF 14 TRBJ2-7 TRBV10-1 TRBD2 .
TGTGCCAGCAAACGACTCGGACTAGCGGTCAATGAGCAGTTCTTC CASKRLGLAVNEQFF 15 TRBJ2-1 TRBV2 TRBD2 .
TGTGCCAGCAGACCAACTTACTATGGCTACACCTTC CASRPTYYGYTF 12 TRBJ1-2 TRBV28 . .
TGTGCCAGCAGCCTAGGCACCCCTTCTGGAAACACCATATATTTT CASSLGTPSGNTIYF 15 TRBJ1-3 TRBV5-6 . .
TGTGCCAGCAGCTTGCATACTAGCGGGAGGTTCTCCTACGAGCAGTACTTC CASSLHTSGRFSYEQYF 17 TRBJ2-7 TRBV5-4 TRBD2 .
TGTGCCAGCAGTTTATGGGATAGCCGCCAGTACTTC CASSLWDSRQYF 12 TRBJ2-5 TRBV28 . .
TGCAGCGTTACCTACAGGGGTAGGTACGAGCAGTACTTC CSVTYRGRYEQYF 13 TRBJ2-7 TRBV29-1 TRBD1 once
TGTGCCATCCCTTTTAAGACAGGACTTAATCAGCCCCAGCATTTT CAIPFKTGLNQPQHF 15 TRBJ1-5 TRBV24-1 . .
TGTGCCAGCAGTCCTCCGACCGGGACAGGGGTAGAGACCCAGTACTTC CASSPPTGTGVETQYF 16 TRBJ2-5 TRBV28 TRBD1 .
TGTGCCAGCAGTCATAGCGGTAGCGGGGAGCTGTTTTTT CASSHSGSGELFF 13 TRBJ2-2 TRBV7-9 . .
TGTGCCAGCAGCCACTCCGACAGCTCAGATACGCAGTATTTT CASSHSDSSDTQYF 14 TRBJ2-3 TRBV11-3 . .
TGTGCCAGCAGCATTGGTAGGACAGGGACGAAGTTT CASSIGRTGTKF 12 TRBJ1-1 TRBV7-8 TRBD1 .
TGCGCCAGCAGCTTGGCCTATCGGCAGGGTATCGATGAGCAGTTCTTC CASSLAYRQGIDEQFF 16 TRBJ2-1 TRBV5-1 . few
TGCGCCAGCCAGAAGACAGGGGGATACGAGCAGTACTTC CASQKTGGYEQYF 13 TRBJ2-7 TRBV10-1 TRBD1 few
TGTGCCAGTAGTATCCAGGCGGGAGGGCCTTACAATGAGCAGTTCTTC CASSIQAGGPYNEQFF 16 TRBJ2-1 TRBV19 TRBD2 .
TGTGCCACCAGTACCAACCGACAGGGGCAAGAGACCCAGTACTTC CATSTNRQGQETQYF 15 TRBJ2-5 TRBV24-1 TRBD1 few
TGTGCCAGTAGGCCCAGCGGGGACTATGGCTACACCTTC CASRPSGDYGYTF 13 TRBJ1-2 TRBV19 . few
TGTGCCAGCCTCTCGGGATCGAGTGATGAAAAACTGTTTTTT CASLSGSSDEKLFF 14 TRBJ1-4 TRBV19 . .
TGTGCCAGCAGCGTAGGGGAGGGCCAGGCAGATACGCAGTATTTT CASSVGEGQADTQYF 15 TRBJ2-3 TRBV9 TRBD2 .
TGTGCCAGCAGTTATAGCAGCCCCAATCAGCCCCAGCATTTT CASSYSSPNQPQHF 14 TRBJ1-5 TRBV6-6 . .
TGTGCCAGCAGTCCACTATCGGAAGACAATGAGCAGTTCTTC CASSPLSEDNEQFF 14 TRBJ2-1 TRBV28 . .
TGTGCCAGTAGTATTTTCGGGACTGTAGATGAAAAACTGTTTTTT CASSIFGTVDEKLFF 15 TRBJ1-4 TRBV19 . .